The source of this T cell receptor beta chain is a study of T-cell memory formation after mild COVID-19. Each CDR3 protein is one row after TCRdb ran MiXCR on the 5' RACE reads. The sample consists of under 300,000 distinct CDR3 sequences, around 8% of them appearing once. There are many counts of this clonotype. After removal of 2 bases from V and 4 bases from J, the junction contained 8 bases not matched to a gene. CDR1 and CDR2 from the germline V gene are SEHNR and FQNEAQ (reference sequence). This CDR3 region has 16 residues. Source material: PBMCs or a T cell subset sorted from them (not recorded which). This receptor was identified in a man younger than 35 who had mild COVID-19 (a few samples of this study predate the infection). Cell type and time point are not known. This chain uses TRBV7-9 with TRBJ2-3; 8 nucleotides align to TRBD2. CDR3 region: CASSLRRGGRADTQYF. The CDR3 DNA is TGTGCCAGCAGCTTAAGACGGGGGGGCCGGGCAGATACGCAGTATTTT.